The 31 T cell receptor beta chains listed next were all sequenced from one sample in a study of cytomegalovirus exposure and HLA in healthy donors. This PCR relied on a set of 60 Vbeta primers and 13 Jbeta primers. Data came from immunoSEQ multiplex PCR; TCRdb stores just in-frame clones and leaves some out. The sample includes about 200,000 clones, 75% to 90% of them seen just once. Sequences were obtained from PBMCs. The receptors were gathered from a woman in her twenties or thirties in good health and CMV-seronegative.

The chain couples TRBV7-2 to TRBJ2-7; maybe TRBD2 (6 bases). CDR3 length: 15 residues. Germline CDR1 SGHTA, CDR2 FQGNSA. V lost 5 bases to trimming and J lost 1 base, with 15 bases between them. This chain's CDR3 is CASSPSREVSYEQYF. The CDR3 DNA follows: TGTGCCAGCAGCCCCTCCAGGGAGGTATCCTACGAGCAGTACTTC.

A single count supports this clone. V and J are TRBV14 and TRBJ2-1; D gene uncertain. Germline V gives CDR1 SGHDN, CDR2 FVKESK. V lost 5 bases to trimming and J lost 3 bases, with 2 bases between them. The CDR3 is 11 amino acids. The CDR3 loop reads CASSYYNEQFF. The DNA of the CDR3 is TGTGCCAGCAGCTACTACAATGAGCAGTTCTTC.

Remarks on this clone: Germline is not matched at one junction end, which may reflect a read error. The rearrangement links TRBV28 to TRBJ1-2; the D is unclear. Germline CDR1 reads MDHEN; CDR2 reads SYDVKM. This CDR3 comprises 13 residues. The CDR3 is CASSVIGSYGYPF. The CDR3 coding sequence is TGTGCCAGCAGTGTGATTGGGAGCTATGGCTACCCCTTC.

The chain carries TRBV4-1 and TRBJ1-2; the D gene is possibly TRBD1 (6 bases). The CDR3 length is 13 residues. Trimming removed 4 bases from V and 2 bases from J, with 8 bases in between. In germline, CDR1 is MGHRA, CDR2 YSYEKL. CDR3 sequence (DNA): TGCGCCAGCAGCCGGACAGAAAACTATGGCTACACCTTC. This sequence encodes CASSRTENYGYTF.

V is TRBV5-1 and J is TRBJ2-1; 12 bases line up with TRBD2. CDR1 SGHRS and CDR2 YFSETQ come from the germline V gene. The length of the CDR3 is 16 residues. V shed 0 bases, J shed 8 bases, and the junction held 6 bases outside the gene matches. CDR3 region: CASSLGLAGVVDEQFF. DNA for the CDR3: TGCGCCAGCAGCTTGGGACTAGCGGGAGTGGTCGATGAGCAGTTCTTC.

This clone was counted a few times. The CDR3 loop is CASSQDSRSQNPYNEQFF. CDR3 nucleotides: TGTGCCAGCAGCCAAGATTCCAGGTCGCAAAATCCCTACAATGAGCAGTTCTTC. The genes are TRBV14 and TRBJ2-1; D is undetermined. Germline V CDR1 and CDR2: SGHDN, FVKESK. This CDR3 has 18 residues. V lost 0 bases and J 2 bases, leaving 17 bases between the germline ends.

The CDR3 DNA sequence: TGTGCCAGCAGCTCTTCAGGGAAGACCCAGTACTTC. Its protein product is CASSSSGKTQYF. The V gene is TRBV7-6, the J gene TRBJ2-5; possible D gene TRBD1, 5 bases. This CDR3 has 12 residues. Looked up from germline, CDR1 is SGHVS and CDR2 is FNYEAQ. Trimming left V 4 bases short and J 6 bases short, with 9 bases between.

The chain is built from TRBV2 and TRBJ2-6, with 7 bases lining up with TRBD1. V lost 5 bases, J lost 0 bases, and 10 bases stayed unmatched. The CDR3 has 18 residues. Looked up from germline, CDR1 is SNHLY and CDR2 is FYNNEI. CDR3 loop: CASSSIDRVSSGANVLTF. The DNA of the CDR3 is TGTGCCAGCAGTTCGATTGACAGGGTCAGCTCTGGGGCCAACGTCCTGACTTTC.

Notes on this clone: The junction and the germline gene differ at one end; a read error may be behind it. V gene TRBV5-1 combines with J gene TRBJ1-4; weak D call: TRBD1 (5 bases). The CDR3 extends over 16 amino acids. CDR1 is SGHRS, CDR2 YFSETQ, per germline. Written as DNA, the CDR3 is TGCGCCAGCAGCTTGATGGGGCTACAGACGAATGAGAAACTGTTTTTT. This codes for CASSLMGLQTNEKLFF.

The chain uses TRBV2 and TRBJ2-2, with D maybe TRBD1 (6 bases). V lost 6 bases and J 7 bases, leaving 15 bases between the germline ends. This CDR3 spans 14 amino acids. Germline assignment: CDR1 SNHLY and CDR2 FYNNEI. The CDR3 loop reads CASRTPTGFGELFF. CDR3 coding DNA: TGTGCCAGCAGAACCCCAACAGGGTTCGGGGAGCTGTTTTTT.

The CDR3 nucleotides are TGCGCCAGCAGCTACTTGGGACTAGCGAACACCGGGGAGCTGTTTTTT. It specifies CASSYLGLANTGELFF. The V gene is TRBV5-1, the J gene TRBJ2-2; 8 bases align to TRBD2. Per the germline V gene, CDR1 is SGHRS and CDR2 is YFSETQ. V gave up 3 bases and J gave up 0 bases; unmatched junction bases: 4. The CDR3 is 16 residues long. The full variable domain, completed using reference TRBV5-1 and TRBJ2-2, is KAGVTQTPRYLIKTRGQQVTLSCSPISGHRSVSWYQQTPGQGLQFLFEYFSETQRNKGNFPGRFSGRQFSNSRSEMNVSTLELGDSALYLCASSYLGLANTGELFFGEGSRLTVL.

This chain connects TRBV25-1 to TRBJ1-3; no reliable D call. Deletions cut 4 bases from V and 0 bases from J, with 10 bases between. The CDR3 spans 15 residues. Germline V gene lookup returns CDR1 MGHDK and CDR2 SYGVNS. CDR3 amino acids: CASSAGESSGNTIYF. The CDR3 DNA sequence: TGTGCCAGCAGTGCCGGGGAGAGCTCTGGAAACACCATATATTTT. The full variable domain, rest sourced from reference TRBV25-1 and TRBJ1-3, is EADIYQTPRYLVIGTGKKITLECSQTMGHDKMYWYQQDPGMELHLIHYSYGVNSTEKGDLSSESTVSRIRTEHFPLTLESARPSHTSQYLCASSAGESSGNTIYFGEGSWLTVV.

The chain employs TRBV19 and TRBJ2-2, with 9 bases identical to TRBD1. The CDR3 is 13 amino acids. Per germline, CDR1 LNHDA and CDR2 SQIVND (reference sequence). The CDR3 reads CAIQGAATGELFF. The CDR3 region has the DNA TGTGCTATACAGGGGGCGGCCACCGGGGAGCTGTTTTTT.

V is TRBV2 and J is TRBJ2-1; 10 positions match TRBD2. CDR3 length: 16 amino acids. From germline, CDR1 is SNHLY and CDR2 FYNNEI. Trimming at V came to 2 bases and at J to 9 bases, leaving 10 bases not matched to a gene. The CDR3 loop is CASSELAGEGWGEQFF. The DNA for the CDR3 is TGTGCCAGCAGTGAACTAGCGGGGGAAGGGTGGGGTGAGCAGTTCTTC. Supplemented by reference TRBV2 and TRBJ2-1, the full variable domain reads EPEVTQTPSHQVTQMGQEVILRCVPISNHLYFYWYRQILGQKVEFLVSFYNNEISEKSEIFDDQFSVERPDGSNFTLKIRSTKLEDSAMYFCASSELAGEGWGEQFFGPGTRLTVL.

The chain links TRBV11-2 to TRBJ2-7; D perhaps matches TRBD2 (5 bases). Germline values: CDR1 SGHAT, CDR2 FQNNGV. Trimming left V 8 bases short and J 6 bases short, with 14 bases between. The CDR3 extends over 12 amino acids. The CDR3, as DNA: TGTGCCAGCCGCGTTAGCGCCATCGAGCAGTACTTC. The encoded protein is CASRVSAIEQYF.

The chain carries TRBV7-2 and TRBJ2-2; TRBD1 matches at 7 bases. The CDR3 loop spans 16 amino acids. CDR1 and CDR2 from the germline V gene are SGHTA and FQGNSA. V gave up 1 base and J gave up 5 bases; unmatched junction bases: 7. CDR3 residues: CASSLGQGVVTGELFF. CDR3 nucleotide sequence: TGTGCCAGCAGCTTAGGGCAGGGGGTTGTAACCGGGGAGCTGTTTTTT.

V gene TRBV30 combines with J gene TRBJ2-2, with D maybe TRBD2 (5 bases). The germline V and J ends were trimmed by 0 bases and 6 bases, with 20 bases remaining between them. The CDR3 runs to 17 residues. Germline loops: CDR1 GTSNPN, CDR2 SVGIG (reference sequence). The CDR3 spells CAWSVRFGTSRPGELFF. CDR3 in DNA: TGTGCCTGGAGTGTACGATTTGGTACTAGTCGTCCCGGGGAGCTGTTTTTT.

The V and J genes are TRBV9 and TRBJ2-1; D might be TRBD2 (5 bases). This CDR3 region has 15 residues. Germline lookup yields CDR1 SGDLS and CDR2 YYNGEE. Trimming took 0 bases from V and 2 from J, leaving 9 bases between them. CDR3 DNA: TGTGCCAGCAGCGTAGACGGGAATGCCTACAATGAGCAGTTCTTC. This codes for CASSVDGNAYNEQFF.

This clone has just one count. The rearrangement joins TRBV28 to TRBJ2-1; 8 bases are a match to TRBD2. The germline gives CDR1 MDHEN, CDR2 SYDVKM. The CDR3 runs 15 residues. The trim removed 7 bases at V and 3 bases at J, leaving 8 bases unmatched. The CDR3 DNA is TGTGCCAGCACACACCGGGAGGGCGGCTACAATGAGCAGTTCTTC. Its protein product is CASTHREGGYNEQFF.

CDR3: CASSSFSAGTEAFF. The DNA of the CDR3 is TGTGCCAGCAGTTCTTTTTCGGCGGGCACTGAAGCTTTCTTT. The V call is TRBV2, the J call TRBJ1-1; the D is unclear. This CDR3 region has 14 residues. The V and J ends lost 5 bases and 4 bases respectively, with 14 bases between them. The germline CDR1 and CDR2 sequences are SNHLY and FYNNEI.

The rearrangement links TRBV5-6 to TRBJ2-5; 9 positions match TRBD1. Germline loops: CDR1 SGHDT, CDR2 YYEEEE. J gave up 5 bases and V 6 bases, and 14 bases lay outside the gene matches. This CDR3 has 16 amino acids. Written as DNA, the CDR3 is TGTGCCAGCAATTCCGGGACAGGGCTGACTTGGGAGACCCAGTACTTC. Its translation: CASNSGTGLTWETQYF.

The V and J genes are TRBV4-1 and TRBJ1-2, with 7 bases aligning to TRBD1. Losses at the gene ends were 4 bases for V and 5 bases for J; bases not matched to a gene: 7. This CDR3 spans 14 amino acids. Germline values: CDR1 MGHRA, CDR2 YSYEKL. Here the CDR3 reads CASSPLTGLYGYTF. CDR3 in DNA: TGCGCCAGCAGCCCACTGACAGGGTTATATGGCTACACCTTC.

The CDR3 loop is CASSPRPLDRRAHEQYF. CDR3 in DNA: TGTGCCAGCAGCCCACGCCCTTTGGACAGGAGGGCCCACGAGCAGTACTTC. This chain links TRBV28 with TRBJ2-7, with D possibly TRBD1 on 7 matching bases. The germline V gene has CDR1 MDHEN and CDR2 SYDVKM. The CDR3 sequence is 17 residues long. V was trimmed by 6 bases and J by 5 bases, leaving 26 bases between them.

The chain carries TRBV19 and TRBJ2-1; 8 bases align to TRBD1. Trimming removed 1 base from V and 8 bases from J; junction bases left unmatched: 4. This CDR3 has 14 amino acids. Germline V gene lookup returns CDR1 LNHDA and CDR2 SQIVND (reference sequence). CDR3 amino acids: CASSIVRGRDEQFF. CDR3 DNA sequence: TGTGCCAGTAGTATAGTCAGGGGGCGGGATGAGCAGTTCTTC.

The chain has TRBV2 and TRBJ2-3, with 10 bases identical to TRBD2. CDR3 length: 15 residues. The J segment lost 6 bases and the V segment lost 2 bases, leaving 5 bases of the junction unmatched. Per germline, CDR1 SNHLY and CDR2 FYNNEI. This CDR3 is CASSETVAGGDTQYF. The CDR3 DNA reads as TGTGCCAGCAGTGAAACGGTAGCGGGAGGTGATACGCAGTATTTT.

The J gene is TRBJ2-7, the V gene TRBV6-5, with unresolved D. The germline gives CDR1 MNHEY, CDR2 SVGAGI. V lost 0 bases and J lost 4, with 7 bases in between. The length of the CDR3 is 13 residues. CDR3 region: CASSYSLEYEQYF. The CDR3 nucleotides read TGTGCCAGCAGTTACTCGCTGGAGTACGAGCAGTACTTC.

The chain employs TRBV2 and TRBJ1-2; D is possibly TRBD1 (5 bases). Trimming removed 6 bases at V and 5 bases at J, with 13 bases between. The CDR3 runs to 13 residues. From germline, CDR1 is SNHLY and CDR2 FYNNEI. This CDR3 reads CASRAETAYGYTF. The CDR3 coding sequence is TGTGCCAGCAGGGCGGAGACAGCATATGGCTACACCTTC.

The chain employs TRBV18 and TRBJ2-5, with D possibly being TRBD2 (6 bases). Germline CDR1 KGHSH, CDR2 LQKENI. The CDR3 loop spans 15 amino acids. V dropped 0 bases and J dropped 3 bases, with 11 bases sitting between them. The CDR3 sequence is CASSPPTSLEETQYF. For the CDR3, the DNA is TGTGCCAGCTCACCACCGACTAGTCTCGAAGAGACCCAGTACTTC.

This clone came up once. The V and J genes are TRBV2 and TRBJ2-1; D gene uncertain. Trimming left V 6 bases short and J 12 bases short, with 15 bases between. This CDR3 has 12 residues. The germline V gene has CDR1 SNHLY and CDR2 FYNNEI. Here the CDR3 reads CASRTEVEAQFF. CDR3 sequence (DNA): TGTGCCAGCAGGACTGAGGTCGAAGCGCAGTTCTTC.

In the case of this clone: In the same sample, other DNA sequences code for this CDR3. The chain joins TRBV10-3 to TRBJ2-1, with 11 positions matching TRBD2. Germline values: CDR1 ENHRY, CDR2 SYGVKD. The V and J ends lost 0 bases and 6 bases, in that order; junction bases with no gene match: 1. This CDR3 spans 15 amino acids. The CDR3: CAISESTSGGNEQFF. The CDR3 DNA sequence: TGTGCCATCAGTGAGTCAACTAGCGGGGGCAATGAGCAGTTCTTC.

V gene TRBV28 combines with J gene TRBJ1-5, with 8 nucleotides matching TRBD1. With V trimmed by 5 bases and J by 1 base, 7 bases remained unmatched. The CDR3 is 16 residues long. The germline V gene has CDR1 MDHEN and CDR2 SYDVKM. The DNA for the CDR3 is TGTGCCAGCAGTCTTCAGGGGGCGCAAAGCAATCAGCCCCAGCATTTT. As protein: CASSLQGAQSNQPQHF.